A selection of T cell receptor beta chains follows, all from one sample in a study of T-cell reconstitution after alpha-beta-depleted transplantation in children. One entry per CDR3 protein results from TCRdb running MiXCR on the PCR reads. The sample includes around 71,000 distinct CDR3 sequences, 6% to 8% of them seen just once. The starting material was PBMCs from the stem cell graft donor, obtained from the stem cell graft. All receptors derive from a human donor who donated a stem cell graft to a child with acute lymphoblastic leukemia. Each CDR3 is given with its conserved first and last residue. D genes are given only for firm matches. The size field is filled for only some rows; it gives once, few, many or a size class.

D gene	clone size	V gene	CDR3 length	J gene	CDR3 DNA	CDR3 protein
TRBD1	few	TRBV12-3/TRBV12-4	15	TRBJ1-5	TGTGCCAGCACCCGGGACAGGGATGCCAATCAGCCCCAGCATTTT	CASTRDRDANQPQHF
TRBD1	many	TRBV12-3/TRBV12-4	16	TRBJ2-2	TGTGCCAGCAGTTTCCCGACAGGGCGAGGCACCGGGGAGCTGTTTTTT	CASSFPTGRGTGELFF
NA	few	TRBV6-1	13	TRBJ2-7	TGTGCCAGCACGGGAGCGAACTCCTACGAGCAGTACTTC	CASTGANSYEQYF
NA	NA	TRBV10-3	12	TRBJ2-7	TGTGCCACCCGGCAGCCCTCCTACGAGCAGTACTTC	CATRQPSYEQYF
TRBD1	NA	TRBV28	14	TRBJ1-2	TGTGCCAGCAGTCTCCCCGGGACAGGGCTTGGCTACACCTTC	CASSLPGTGLGYTF
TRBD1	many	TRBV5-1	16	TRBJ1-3	TGCGCCAGCAGCTTGGCCGGGACAGACTCTGGAAACACCATATATTTT	CASSLAGTDSGNTIYF
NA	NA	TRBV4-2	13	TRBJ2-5	TGTGCCAGGAGCCCCGGGCCAGGAGAGACCCAGTACTTC	CARSPGPGETQYF
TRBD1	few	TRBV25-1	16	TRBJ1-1	TGTGCCAGCAGTAAATTGACAGGGGCCGAGAACACTGAAGCTTTCTTT	CASSKLTGAENTEAFF
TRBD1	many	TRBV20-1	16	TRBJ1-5	TGCAGTGCTAGGGGGACAGGGTCAATGCCCAATCAGCCCCAGCATTTT	CSARGTGSMPNQPQHF
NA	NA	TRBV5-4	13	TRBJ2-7	TGTGCCAGCAGCTTAGGCCTCGGTCCTCCTACAAACTTC	CASSLGLGPPTNF
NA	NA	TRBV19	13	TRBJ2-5	TGTGCCAGTGGCCACCCGCGACAAGAGACCCAGTACTTC	CASGHPRQETQYF
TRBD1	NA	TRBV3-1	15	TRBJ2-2	TGTGCCAGCAAGGAGGACAGGACGAACACCGGGGAGCTGTTTTTT	CASKEDRTNTGELFF
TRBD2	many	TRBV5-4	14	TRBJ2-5	TGTGCCAGCAGCCCCCCCGGCGGGAGGGAGACCCAGTACTTC	CASSPPGGRETQYF
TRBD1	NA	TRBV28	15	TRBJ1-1	TGTGCCAGCACCCCTTTCCGACAGGGAATCCCAGAAGCTTTCTTT	CASTPFRQGIPEAFF
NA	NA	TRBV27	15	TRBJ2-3	TGTGCCAGCAGTTTGTTTGGGGCCGGACCAGATACGCAGTATTTT	CASSLFGAGPDTQYF
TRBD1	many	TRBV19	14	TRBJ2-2	TGTGCCAGCTCGGACAGGGGTAACACCGGGGAGCTGTTTTTT	CASSDRGNTGELFF
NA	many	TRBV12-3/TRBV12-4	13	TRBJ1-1	TGTGCCAGCAGGCCGCGGGCGAACACTGAAGCTTTCTTT	CASRPRANTEAFF
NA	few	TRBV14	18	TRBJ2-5	TGTGCCAGCAGCCACCTCGGCACCCCGAAGCGTAGTCAAGAGACCCAGTACTTC	CASSHLGTPKRSQETQYF
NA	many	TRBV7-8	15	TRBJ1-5	TGTGCCAGCAGCCCGTGGACGGATAGCAATCAGCCCCAGCATTTT	CASSPWTDSNQPQHF
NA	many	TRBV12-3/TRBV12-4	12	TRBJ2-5	TGTGCCAGCAGTTCGACACGGGAGACCCAGTACTTC	CASSSTRETQYF
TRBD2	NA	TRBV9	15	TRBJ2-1	TGTGCCAGCAGCGTAAGGGGGACTAGCCCCCATGAGCAGTTCTTC	CASSVRGTSPHEQFF
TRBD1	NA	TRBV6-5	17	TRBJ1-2	TGTGCCAGCATCCCACTGGCCGGGACAGGGGGGAACTATGGCTACACCTTC	CASIPLAGTGGNYGYTF
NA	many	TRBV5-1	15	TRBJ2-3	TGCGCCAGCAGCCAACCCTCAGGGAGCACAGATACGCAGTATTTT	CASSQPSGSTDTQYF
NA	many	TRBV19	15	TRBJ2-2	TGTGCCAGTATTAATAAGGGTCTGAACACCGGGGAGCTGTTTTTT	CASINKGLNTGELFF
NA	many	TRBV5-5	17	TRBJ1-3	TGTGCCAGCAGCTTCTCCGTGACTTTAGCCGTGGGAAACACCATATATTTT	CASSFSVTLAVGNTIYF
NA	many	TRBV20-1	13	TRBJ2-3	TGCAGTGCTAGCTTCGACCTCACAGATACGCAGTATTTT	CSASFDLTDTQYF
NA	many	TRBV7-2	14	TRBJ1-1	TGTGCCAGCAGCCCCCCCCGGGGCTTTACTGAAGCTTTCTTT	CASSPPRGFTEAFF
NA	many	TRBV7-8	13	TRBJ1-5	TGTGCCAGCAGCTCCCCGGGCAATCAGCCCCAGCATTTT	CASSSPGNQPQHF
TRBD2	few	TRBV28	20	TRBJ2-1	TGTGCCAGCAGCAAAACCCTTGCTAGGGCTAGCGGGATCCCCTACAATGAGCAGTTCTTC	CASSKTLARASGIPYNEQFF
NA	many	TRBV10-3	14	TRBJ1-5	TGTGCCATCAGTGAGCTGGGAAACAATCAGCCCCAGCATTTT	CAISELGNNQPQHF
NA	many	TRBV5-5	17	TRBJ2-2	TGTGCCAGCAGCCCCAGTCCTGGGCGATCGAACACCGGGGAGCTGTTTTTT	CASSPSPGRSNTGELFF
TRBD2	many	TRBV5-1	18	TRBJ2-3	TGCGCCAGCAGCTTGTCCCCTGCGGGAGTTTCTGGCACAGATACGCAGTATTTT	CASSLSPAGVSGTDTQYF
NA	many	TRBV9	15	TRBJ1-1	TGTGCCAGCAGCCCCCCCCGCGGACAGCCAACTGAAGCTTTCTTT	CASSPPRGQPTEAFF
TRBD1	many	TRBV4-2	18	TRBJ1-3	TGTGCCAGCAGCCAAGATCCCCGGACAGGGTTAGCTGGAAACACCATATATTTT	CASSQDPRTGLAGNTIYF
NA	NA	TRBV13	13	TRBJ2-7	TGTGCCAGCAGCCCCCAAATGGGGAACGAGCAGTACTTC	CASSPQMGNEQYF
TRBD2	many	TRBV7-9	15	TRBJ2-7	TGTGCCAGCAGCCGAGCGGGGTCGGGGCCCTACGAGCAGTACTTC	CASSRAGSGPYEQYF
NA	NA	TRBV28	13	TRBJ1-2	TGTGCCAGCAGGCAGGGGCTCGTCTATGGCTACACCTTC	CASRQGLVYGYTF
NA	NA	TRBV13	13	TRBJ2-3	TGTGCCAGCAGCTTAATAAGCACAGATACGCAGTATTTT	CASSLISTDTQYF
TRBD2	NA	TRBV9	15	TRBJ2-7	TGTGCCAGCAGCGTAGGTCTAGCGGGTATCTACGAGCAGTACTTC	CASSVGLAGIYEQYF
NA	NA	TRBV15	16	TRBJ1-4	TGTGCCACCAGCAGAGACCAGGACACGACTAATGAAAAACTGTTTTTT	CATSRDQDTTNEKLFF
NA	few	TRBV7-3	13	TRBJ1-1	TGTGCCAGCAGCTGGACCAGGGACACTGAAGCTTTCTTT	CASSWTRDTEAFF
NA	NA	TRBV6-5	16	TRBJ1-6	TGTGCCAGCAGTTACCAATCCGACATGGGGCATTCACCCCTCCACTTT	CASSYQSDMGHSPLHF
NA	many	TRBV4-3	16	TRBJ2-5	TGCGCCAGCAGCCAAGATCAGAGTGCAGGGTCAGAGACCCAGTACTTC	CASSQDQSAGSETQYF
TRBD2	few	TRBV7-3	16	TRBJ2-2	TGTGCCAGCAGCACCGGGGGGAGATCGAACACCGGGGAGCTGTTTTTT	CASSTGGRSNTGELFF
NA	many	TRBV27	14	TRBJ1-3	TGTGCCAGCAGTTTATCAGGGTCTGGAAACACCATATATTTT	CASSLSGSGNTIYF
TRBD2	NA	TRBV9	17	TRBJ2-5	TGTGCCAGCAGCGTAGCCTCGGGACTAGCGGCCCAAGAGACCCAGTACTTC	CASSVASGLAAQETQYF
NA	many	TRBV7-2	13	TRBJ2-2	TGTGCCAGCAGCTTAACGGGGACCGGGGAGCTGTTTTTT	CASSLTGTGELFF
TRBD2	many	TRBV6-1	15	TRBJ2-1	TGTGCCTGCAGGATGGGGCTAGCGGGAGTTGGTGAGCAGTTCTTC	CACRMGLAGVGEQFF
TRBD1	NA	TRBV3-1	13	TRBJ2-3	TGTGCCAGCAGCCAAGATCGTCCAGGGGGCTCATATTTT	CASSQDRPGGSYF
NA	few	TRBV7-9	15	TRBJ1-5	TGTGCCAGCAGCCAAGCAACGCTTAGCAATCAGCCCCAGCATTTT	CASSQATLSNQPQHF
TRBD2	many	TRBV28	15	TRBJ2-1	TGTGCCAGCAGCCCGGGGACTAGCGGTTCTCAGGAGCAGTTCTTC	CASSPGTSGSQEQFF
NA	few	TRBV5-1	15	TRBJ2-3	TGCGCCAGCAGCTTGAGGGGGGTTCACACAGATACGCAGTATTTT	CASSLRGVHTDTQYF
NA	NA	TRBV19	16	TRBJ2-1	TGTGCCAGTAGCCCTAGCGTGGGGGGGGGCAGTAATGAGCAGTTCTTC	CASSPSVGGGSNEQFF
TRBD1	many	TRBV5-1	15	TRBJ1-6	TGCGCCAGCAGCTCCTCCGGGACAGAAAATTCACCCCTCCACTTT	CASSSSGTENSPLHF
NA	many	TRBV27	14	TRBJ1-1	TGTGCCAGCAGTTTGTCGGGGTTTGGCACTGAAGCTTTCTTT	CASSLSGFGTEAFF
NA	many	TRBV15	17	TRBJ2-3	TGTGCCACCAGCAGAGATATTAGGTCATCCATTTCGGATACGCAGTATTTT	CATSRDIRSSISDTQYF
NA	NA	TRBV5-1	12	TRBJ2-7	TGCGCCAGCAGCCCCCCCCGGGGCGAGCAGTACTTC	CASSPPRGEQYF